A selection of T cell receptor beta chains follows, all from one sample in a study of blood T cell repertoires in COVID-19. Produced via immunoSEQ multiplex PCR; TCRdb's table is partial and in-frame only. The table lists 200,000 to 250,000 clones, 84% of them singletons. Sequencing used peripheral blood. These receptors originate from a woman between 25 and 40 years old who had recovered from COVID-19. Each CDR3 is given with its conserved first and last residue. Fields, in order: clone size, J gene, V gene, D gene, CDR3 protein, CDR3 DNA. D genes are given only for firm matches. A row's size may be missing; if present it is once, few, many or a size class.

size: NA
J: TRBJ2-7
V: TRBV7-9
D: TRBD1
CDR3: CASDRGGYEQYF
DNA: TGTGCCAGCGACAGGGGTGGGTACGAGCAGTACTTC

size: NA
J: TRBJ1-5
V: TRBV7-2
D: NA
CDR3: CASSLAQTETQHF
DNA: TGTGCCAGCAGCTTAGCGCAAACAGAAACCCAGCATTTT

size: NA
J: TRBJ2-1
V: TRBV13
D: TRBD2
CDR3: CASRKTSGSLGEQFF
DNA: TGTGCCAGCAGGAAAACTAGCGGCAGCCTCGGTGAGCAGTTCTTC

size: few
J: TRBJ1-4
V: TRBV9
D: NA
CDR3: CASSVGAANEKLFF
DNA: TGTGCCAGCAGCGTGGGAGCAGCTAATGAAAAACTGTTTTTT

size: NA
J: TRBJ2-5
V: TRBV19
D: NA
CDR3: CASSMTDQETQYF
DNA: TGTGCCAGTAGTATGACAGACCAAGAGACCCAGTACTTC

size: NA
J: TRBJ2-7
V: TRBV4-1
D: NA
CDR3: CASSHYDRPDSYEQYF
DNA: TGCGCCAGCAGCCATTATGACAGGCCCGACTCCTACGAGCAGTACTTC

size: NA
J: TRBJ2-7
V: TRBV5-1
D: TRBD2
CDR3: CASSFSGTSGNYEQYF
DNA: TGCGCCAGCAGCTTTTCCGGGACTAGCGGGAATTACGAGCAGTACTTC

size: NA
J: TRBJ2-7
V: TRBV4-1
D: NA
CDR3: CASSWAPRGDEQYF
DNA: TGCGCCAGCAGCTGGGCTCCTAGGGGTGACGAGCAGTACTTC

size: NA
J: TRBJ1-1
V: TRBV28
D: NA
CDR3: CASSFGVFEAFF
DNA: TGTGCCAGCAGTTTCGGAGTATTTGAAGCTTTCTTT

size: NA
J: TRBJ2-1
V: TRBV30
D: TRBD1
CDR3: CAWSSQGANEQFF
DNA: TGTGCCTGGAGCTCCCAGGGGGCTAATGAGCAGTTCTTC

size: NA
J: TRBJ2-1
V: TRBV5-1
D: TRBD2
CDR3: CASSQGLAGAYNEQFF
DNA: TGCGCCAGCAGCCAGGGACTAGCGGGAGCCTACAATGAGCAGTTCTTC

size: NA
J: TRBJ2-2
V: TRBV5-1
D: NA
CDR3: CASSLGGTPGSGELFF
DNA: TGCGCCAGCAGCTTGGGAGGGACACCGGGTTCGGGGGAGCTGTTTTTT

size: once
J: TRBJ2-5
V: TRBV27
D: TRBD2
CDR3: CASRPWTSGQETQYF
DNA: TGTGCCAGCAGACCCTGGACTAGCGGGCAAGAGACCCAGTACTTC

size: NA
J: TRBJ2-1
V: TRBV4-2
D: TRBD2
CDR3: CASSQVGTSVYNEQFF
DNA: TGTGCCAGCAGCCAAGTGGGGACTAGCGTATACAATGAGCAGTTCTTC

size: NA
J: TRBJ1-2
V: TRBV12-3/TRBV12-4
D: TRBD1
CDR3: CASNRGKNYGYTF
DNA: TGTGCCAGCAACAGGGGCAAGAACTATGGCTACACCTTC

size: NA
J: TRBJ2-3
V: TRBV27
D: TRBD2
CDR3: CASSIWTSGMPGGTDTQYF
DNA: TGTGCCAGCAGTATTTGGACTAGCGGGATGCCCGGCGGGACAGATACGCAGTATTTT

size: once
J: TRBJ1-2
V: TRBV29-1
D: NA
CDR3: CSVEGWQGIGYTF
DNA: TGCAGCGTTGAAGGCTGGCAGGGGATCGGCTACACCTTC

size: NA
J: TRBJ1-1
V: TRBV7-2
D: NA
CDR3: CASSNREFLNTEAFF
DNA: TGTGCCAGCAGCAACCGGGAATTCTTGAACACTGAAGCTTTCTTT

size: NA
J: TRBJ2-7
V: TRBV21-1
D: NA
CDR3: CASSKGWTSGFRYEQYF
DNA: TGTGCCAGCAGCAAAGGGTGGACTAGCGGGTTCCGTTACGAGCAGTACTTC

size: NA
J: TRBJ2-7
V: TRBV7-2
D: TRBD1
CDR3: CASSPQGGSYEQYF
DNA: TGTGCCAGCAGCCCACAGGGGGGCTCCTACGAGCAGTACTTC

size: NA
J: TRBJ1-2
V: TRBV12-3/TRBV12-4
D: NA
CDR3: CASSLTDFNGYTF
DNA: TGTGCCAGCAGTTTAACTGATTTTAATGGCTACACCTTC

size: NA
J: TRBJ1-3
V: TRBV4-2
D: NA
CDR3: CASSQDGVGNTIYF
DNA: TGTGCCAGCAGCCAAGACGGGGTTGGAAACACCATATATTTT

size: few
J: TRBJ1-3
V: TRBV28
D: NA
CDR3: CATGSGTIYF
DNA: TGTGCCACCGGGTCGGGCACCATATATTTT

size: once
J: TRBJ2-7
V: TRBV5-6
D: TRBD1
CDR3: CASTSLGTGTHEQYF
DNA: TGTGCCAGCACCTCCTTAGGGACAGGGACCCACGAGCAGTACTTC